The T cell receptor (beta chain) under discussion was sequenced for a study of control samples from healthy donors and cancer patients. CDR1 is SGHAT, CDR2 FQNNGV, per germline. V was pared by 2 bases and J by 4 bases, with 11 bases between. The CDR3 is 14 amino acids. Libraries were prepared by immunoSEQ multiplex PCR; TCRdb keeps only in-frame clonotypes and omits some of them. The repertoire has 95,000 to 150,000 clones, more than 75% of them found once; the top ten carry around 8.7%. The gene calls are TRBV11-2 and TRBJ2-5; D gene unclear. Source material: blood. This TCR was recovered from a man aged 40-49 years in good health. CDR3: CASSLFMGSETQYF. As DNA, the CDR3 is TGTGCCAGCAGCTTATTCATGGGATCAGAGACCCAGTACTTC.